The text below deals with one T cell receptor (beta chain). Per the authors' pipeline: Researchers report that nucleated cell counts were estimated from reference gene primer amplification. Clones were sequenced by immunoSEQ multiplex PCR, and TCRdb holds only the in-frame ones, with some missing. D and trimming come from the DNA, and the V and J calls and clone size come from that table. The sample has some 110,000 clones; roughly 80% are singletons. This sample is drawn from a study of blood T cell repertoires in COVID-19. The germline V and J ends were trimmed by 8 bases and 7 bases, with 17 bases remaining between them. Germline CDR1 and CDR2: LGHNA and YSLEER. The CDR3 has 13 amino acids.

The TCR sequence derives from a man aged 65 to 85 with acute or convalescent COVID-19. This chain connects TRBV4-3 to TRBJ1-2; D is perhaps TRBD1 (6 bases). The material sequenced was peripheral blood. CDR3 nucleotides: TGCGCCAGCGCGCCTCAGGGGCAGTCTGGCTACACCTTC. Translation gives CASAPQGQSGYTF.